Sequencing of this T cell receptor (beta chain) was carried out in a study of post-analysis software for immune sequencing data. Incorporated into the TCR beta cDNA libraries were unique molecular identifiers, which served to reduce PCR and sequencing biases. Each sample of roughly 0.9 to 11 million input T cells yielded around 500,000 cDNA molecules, so each molecule approximated one T cell. MiXCR was run by TCRdb on the PCR reads, yielding one entry per CDR3 protein. Among 700,000 to 900,000 distinct CDR3 sequences listed, 46% were seen once. Turning to this clonotype: Its matching antigen is unknown.

V was cut by 0 bases and J by 5 bases, with 13 bases left in between. The CDR3 totals 15 residues. Germline V CDR1 and CDR2: MGHRA, YSYEKL. Findings and limits, study-wide: Under the F measure, samples that were prepared in one batch clustered strongly together. Relative to controls, patients had several TRBV segments at higher frequency, with TRBV5-6, TRBV5-1 and TRBV20-1 among these. Significantly decreased normalized Chao1 diversity was recorded for multiple sclerosis patients relative to controls.

The receptor comes from a girl under 18 with multiple sclerosis. The chain links TRBV4-1 to TRBJ2-5; D not resolved. The sequenced sample was blood. The CDR3 coding sequence is TGCGCCAGCAGCCAAGACCTGGACGTTCTTGAGACCCAGTACTTC. This codes for CASSQDLDVLETQYF.